Listed below are T cell receptor beta chains from one sample, sequenced in a study of blood T cell repertoires in COVID-19. Only in-frame clones appear in the TCRdb table, and some are missing; sequencing was by immunoSEQ multiplex PCR. Among approximately 150,000 clones listed, 87% were seen once. Sequenced sample: PBMCs or T cells enriched from blood (not recorded which). The receptors were gathered from a man aged 60 to 75 who had recovered from COVID-19. Each CDR3 is given with its conserved first and last residue. The D gene is left open where the match is weak. Clone size is given for some rows only: seen once, a few or many times, or a class if the clone is expanded.

CDR3aa: CATSDSTNQPQHF; CDR3nt: TGTGCCACCAGTGACAGTACCAATCAGCCCCAGCATTTT; abundance: .; d_gene: .; j_gene: TRBJ1-5; v_gene: TRBV24-1
CDR3aa: CASSPTEGNYEQYF; CDR3nt: TGTGCCAGCAGCCCTACGGAGGGCAACTACGAGCAGTACTTC; abundance: .; d_gene: .; j_gene: TRBJ2-7; v_gene: TRBV4-2
CDR3aa: CASSFGARIKRENTDTQYF; CDR3nt: TGCGCCAGCAGCTTCGGGGCCCGGATCAAGCGGGAGAACACAGATACGCAGTATTTT; abundance: .; d_gene: TRBD2; j_gene: TRBJ2-3; v_gene: TRBV5-1
CDR3aa: CASSPVGGTEAFF; CDR3nt: TGTGCCAGCAGTCCCGTCGGCGGCACTGAAGCTTTCTTT; abundance: once; d_gene: .; j_gene: TRBJ1-1; v_gene: TRBV7-8
CDR3aa: CASRLGGATITGELFF; CDR3nt: TGTGCCAGCAGGCTAGGAGGCGCAACCATAACCGGGGAGCTGTTTTTT; abundance: once; d_gene: .; j_gene: TRBJ2-2; v_gene: TRBV27
CDR3aa: CAISENKAGSTGNTIYF; CDR3nt: TGTGCCATCAGTGAGAATAAGGCGGGGTCCACTGGAAACACCATATATTTT; abundance: .; d_gene: .; j_gene: TRBJ1-3; v_gene: TRBV10-3
CDR3aa: CASSQGGDQPQHF; CDR3nt: TGTGCCAGCAGCCAAGGGGGGGACCAGCCCCAGCATTTT; abundance: once; d_gene: .; j_gene: TRBJ1-5; v_gene: TRBV4-2
CDR3aa: CASSPPLNEQYF; CDR3nt: TGTGCCAGCAGTCCACCGCTAAACGAGCAGTACTTC; abundance: .; d_gene: .; j_gene: TRBJ2-7; v_gene: TRBV28
CDR3aa: CASSPGFQNTGELFF; CDR3nt: TGTGCCAGCAGTCCAGGGTTCCAGAACACCGGGGAGCTGTTTTTT; abundance: .; d_gene: .; j_gene: TRBJ2-2; v_gene: TRBV2
CDR3aa: CASSPGTGVGEQYF; CDR3nt: TGTGCCAGCAGCCCCGGGACAGGGGTCGGGGAGCAGTACTTC; abundance: few; d_gene: TRBD1; j_gene: TRBJ2-7; v_gene: TRBV14
CDR3aa: CASSLNGRGSYGYTF; CDR3nt: TGCGCCAGCAGCTTGAATGGGAGGGGGTCCTATGGCTACACCTTC; abundance: .; d_gene: .; j_gene: TRBJ1-2; v_gene: TRBV5-1
CDR3aa: CASSDLGLAGYTDTQYF; CDR3nt: TGTGCCAGCAGTGACTTAGGACTAGCGGGATACACAGATACGCAGTATTTT; abundance: .; d_gene: TRBD2; j_gene: TRBJ2-3; v_gene: TRBV6-4
CDR3aa: CASSLGQGNYGYTF; CDR3nt: TGTGCCAGCAGCTTAGGACAGGGTAACTATGGCTACACCTTC; abundance: .; d_gene: TRBD1; j_gene: TRBJ1-2; v_gene: TRBV7-9
CDR3aa: CASSVGTGGSEQYF; CDR3nt: TGTGCCAGCAGCGTAGGGACAGGGGGCAGCGAGCAGTACTTC; abundance: .; d_gene: TRBD1; j_gene: TRBJ2-7; v_gene: TRBV9
CDR3aa: CATSTNFDRDQPQHF; CDR3nt: TGTGCCACCAGCACTAATTTTGACAGGGATCAGCCCCAGCATTTT; abundance: once; d_gene: TRBD1; j_gene: TRBJ1-5; v_gene: TRBV15
CDR3aa: CASSLLLGNYGYTF; CDR3nt: TGTGCCAGCAGCTTATTATTGGGCAACTATGGCTACACCTTC; abundance: .; d_gene: .; j_gene: TRBJ1-2; v_gene: TRBV7-6
CDR3aa: CASQLGRRSSYEQYF; CDR3nt: TGTGCCAGCCAGCTTGGGAGACGGAGCTCCTACGAGCAGTACTTC; abundance: .; d_gene: .; j_gene: TRBJ2-7; v_gene: TRBV7-8
CDR3aa: CASSYVGGRQETQYF; CDR3nt: TGTGCCAGCAGTTATGTCGGCGGGCGTCAAGAGACCCAGTACTTC; abundance: .; d_gene: .; j_gene: TRBJ2-5; v_gene: TRBV6-5
CDR3aa: CAWSVAGAFNEQFF; CDR3nt: TGTGCCTGGAGTGTAGCGGGAGCGTTCAATGAGCAGTTCTTC; abundance: .; d_gene: TRBD2; j_gene: TRBJ2-1; v_gene: TRBV30
CDR3aa: CAVGAADWGQGEQYF; CDR3nt: TGTGCCGTAGGGGCGGCCGACTGGGGACAGGGCGAGCAGTACTTC; abundance: .; d_gene: TRBD1; j_gene: TRBJ2-7; v_gene: TRBV6-5
CDR3aa: CASSVGSYGYTF; CDR3nt: TGTGCCAGCAGCGTGGGGAGCTATGGCTACACCTTC; abundance: .; d_gene: .; j_gene: TRBJ1-2; v_gene: TRBV28
CDR3aa: CASSVQGVEAFF; CDR3nt: TGTGCCAGCAGTGTCCAGGGGGTCGAAGCTTTCTTT; abundance: .; d_gene: TRBD1; j_gene: TRBJ1-1; v_gene: TRBV12-3/TRBV12-4
CDR3aa: CASSPGGGEQPQHF; CDR3nt: TGTGCCAGCAGCCCCGGGGGGGGAGAGCAGCCCCAGCATTTT; abundance: .; d_gene: .; j_gene: TRBJ1-5; v_gene: TRBV2
CDR3aa: CASSLADPRTDTQYF; CDR3nt: TGTGCCAGCAGTCTAGCGGATCCGCGCACAGATACGCAGTATTTT; abundance: .; d_gene: TRBD2; j_gene: TRBJ2-3; v_gene: TRBV28
CDR3aa: CASSETILNTEAFF; CDR3nt: TGTGCCAGCAGTGAAACAATTTTAAACACTGAAGCTTTCTTT; abundance: .; d_gene: .; j_gene: TRBJ1-1; v_gene: TRBV6-1
CDR3aa: CASSPRANTEAFF; CDR3nt: TGTGCCAGCTCACCACGGGCCAACACTGAAGCTTTCTTT; abundance: .; d_gene: .; j_gene: TRBJ1-1; v_gene: TRBV18
CDR3aa: CSASGSGTGELFF; CDR3nt: TGCAGTGCTAGTGGGAGTGGGACCGGGGAGCTGTTTTTT; abundance: .; d_gene: .; j_gene: TRBJ2-2; v_gene: TRBV20-1
CDR3aa: CAISESGSGGPQEQFF; CDR3nt: TGTGCCATCAGTGAGTCAGGTAGCGGGGGCCCCCAGGAGCAGTTCTTC; abundance: .; d_gene: TRBD2; j_gene: TRBJ2-1; v_gene: TRBV10-3
CDR3aa: CASSQDLNIQYF; CDR3nt: TGTGCCAGCAGCCAAGACTTAAACATTCAGTACTTC; abundance: .; d_gene: .; j_gene: TRBJ2-4; v_gene: TRBV3-1/TRBV3-2
CDR3aa: CASSETGTYGYTF; CDR3nt: TGTGCCAGCAGTGAAACCGGGACATATGGCTACACCTTC; abundance: once; d_gene: .; j_gene: TRBJ1-2; v_gene: TRBV6-1
CDR3aa: CASSLWATSNAPQHF; CDR3nt: TGTGCCAGCAGTTTGTGGGCTACCTCTAATGCGCCCCAGCATTTT; abundance: few; d_gene: .; j_gene: TRBJ1-5; v_gene: TRBV27
CDR3aa: CASSARSGNHQPQHF; CDR3nt: TGTGCCAGTAGTGCCCGGTCCGGGAACCATCAGCCCCAGCATTTT; abundance: .; d_gene: .; j_gene: TRBJ1-5; v_gene: TRBV19
CDR3aa: CASSGQGEYGYTF; CDR3nt: TGTGCCAGCAGCGGACAGGGGGAATATGGCTACACCTTC; abundance: .; d_gene: TRBD1; j_gene: TRBJ1-2; v_gene: TRBV5-5